Listed here are 28 T cell receptor beta chains from one sample, sequenced in a study of sequential checkpoint blockade in melanoma. Treatment indicated: randomized to nivolumab then ipilimumab (arm A) or the reverse (arm B). Method: immunoSEQ multiplex PCR; TCRdb's copy keeps in-frame clones and lacks some. The profile shows some 35,000 clones, around nine tenths of them singletons. The sample was CD8+ T cells sorted from blood (inferred from file names), taken from a patient given nivolumab and ipilimumab in sequence. All receptors come from a human donor with melanoma.

The rearrangement uses TRBV11-3 and TRBJ1-1, with unresolved D. Germline lookup yields CDR1 SGHNT and CDR2 YENEEA. The CDR3 contains 14 residues. The V end lost 0 bases, the J end lost 7 bases, and 12 bases lay between the germline ends. The CDR3: CASSLDPSQIEAFF. DNA of the CDR3: TGTGCCAGCAGCTTAGATCCATCACAGATTGAAGCTTTCTTT.

The J gene is TRBJ2-3, the V gene TRBV13; 13 nucleotides line up with TRBD2. The length of the CDR3 is 17 residues. V lost 3 bases to trimming and J lost 2 bases; unmatched junction nucleotides: 5. From germline, CDR1 is PRHDT and CDR2 FYEKMQ (reference sequence). The CDR3 sequence: CASSFGTSGTPTDTQYF. The CDR3 bases are TGTGCCAGCAGCTTCGGGACTAGCGGGACTCCCACAGATACGCAGTATTTT.

V usage is TRBV14 and J usage is TRBJ2-3; TRBD2 matches at 9 bases. This CDR3 contains 16 residues. After removal of 10 bases from V and 0 bases from J, the junction contained 11 bases not matched to a gene. Germline lookup yields CDR1 SGHDN and CDR2 FVKESK. CDR3 nucleotide sequence: TGTGCCATCGCGGCGCTAGCGGGAACTAGCACAGATACGCAGTATTTT. This gives the protein CAIAALAGTSTDTQYF. Full variable domain (remainder filled in from reference TRBV14 and TRBJ2-3): EAGVTQFPSHSVIEKGQTVTLRCDPISGHDNLYWYRRVMGKEIKFLLHFVKESKQDESGMPNNRFLAERTGGTYSTLKVQPAELEDSGVYFCAIAALAGTSTDTQYFGPGTRLTVL.

This clone came up a few times. As DNA, the CDR3 is TGTGCCAGCAGCAAAGTGAATAGCCAGAACACCGGGGAGCTGTTTTTT. It specifies CASSKVNSQNTGELFF. The chain carries TRBV21-1 and TRBJ2-2; TRBD2 is the table's D call and was not checked against the DNA. TRBV21-1 counts as a pseudogene. CDR3 length equals 16 residues.

This rearrangement joins TRBV5-4 to TRBJ1-3; D ambiguous. The germline V gene encodes CDR1 SGHNT and CDR2 YYREEE (reference sequence). CDR3 length: 14 amino acids. Between the trimmed V and J ends, which lost 1 base and 0 bases, there was a span of 5 bases. The DNA for the CDR3 is TGTGCCAGCAGCTTGCGGTACTCTGGAAACACCATATATTTT. Protein product: CASSLRYSGNTIYF. The full variable domain, its missing parts supplied by reference TRBV5-4 and TRBJ1-3, is ETGVTQSPTHLIKTRGQQVTLRCSSQSGHNTVSWYQQALGQGPQFIFQYYREEENGRGNFPPRFSGLQFPNYSSELNVNALELDDSALYLCASSLRYSGNTIYFGEGSWLTVV.

This clone was seen more than once but under ten times. The chain combines TRBV29-1 with TRBJ2-1, with 14 bases matching TRBD2. With V trimmed by 7 bases and J by 1 base, 9 bases remained unmatched. Germline loops: CDR1 SQVTM, CDR2 ANQGSEA. The CDR3 totals 17 residues. The CDR3 region has the DNA TGCAGCGGGGGGCGACTAGCGGGAGGGCCGTCCTACAATGAGCAGTTCTTC. Its protein product is CSGGRLAGGPSYNEQFF.

The rearrangement links TRBV6-1 to TRBJ2-5; 9 nucleotides align to TRBD2. J lost 11 bases, V lost 7 bases, and 14 bases had no gene match. Looked up from germline, CDR1 is MNHNS and CDR2 is SASEGT. CDR3 length: 14 amino acids. CDR3 sequence: CASTGLAGSHEQYF. The CDR3 DNA is TGTGCCAGCACTGGGCTAGCGGGAAGTCATGAGCAGTACTTC.

This clone has a single count. The V gene is TRBV5-8, the J gene TRBJ1-1, with a weak D call TRBD1 (5 bases). CDR3 length: 17 amino acids. CDR1 is SGHTS and CDR2 is YDEGEE in the germline V gene. V lost 0 bases to trimming and J lost 0 bases, with 15 bases between them. The DNA for the CDR3 is TGTGCCAGCAGCTTGGGCGGCGAGGGACTCTTGAACACTGAAGCTTTCTTT. Translating gives CASSLGGEGLLNTEAFF.

This clone was seen just once. This chain connects TRBV9 to TRBJ2-2; D gene uncertain. V lost 2 bases to trimming and J lost 6 bases, with 2 bases between them. The CDR3 runs to 11 residues. Per the germline V gene, CDR1 is SGDLS and CDR2 is YYNGEE. The CDR3 DNA reads TGTGCCAGCAGCGTCGCCGGGGAGCTGTTTTTT. Translating it yields CASSVAGELFF.

The chain combines TRBV7-9 with TRBJ2-5; 9 bases match TRBD2. The J call is uncertain, as TRBJ2-7 better fits the DNA end. Germline-derived CDR1 and CDR2 are SEHNR and FQNEAQ (reference sequence). There are 13 residues in the CDR3. CDR3 sequence (DNA): TGTGCCAGCAGCTCTAGCGGGGACTACGAGCAGTACTTC. This translates into CASSSSGDYEQYF.

The chain carries TRBV4-2 and TRBJ2-3; possible D gene TRBD1, 7 bases. The CDR3 contains 14 residues. The V end was cut by 1 base, the J end by 5 bases, with 10 bases between. The germline gives CDR1 LGHNA, CDR2 YNFKEQ. CDR3 DNA sequence: TGTGCCAGCAGCCAAGGACAGGGAGGAGATACGCAGTATTTT. Translated, it gives CASSQGQGGDTQYF.

This rearrangement joins TRBV4-3 to TRBJ2-5, with TRBD1 as a possible D gene (6 bases). Germline V gene lookup returns CDR1 LGHNA and CDR2 YSLEER. The CDR3 is made up of 14 amino acids. V dropped 2 bases and J dropped 4 bases, with 11 bases sitting between them. The chain's CDR3 is CASSQSGVGETQYF. DNA for the CDR3: TGCGCCAGCAGCCAATCAGGGGTGGGAGAGACCCAGTACTTC.

This clone turned up a few times. V gene TRBV7-2 combines with J gene TRBJ2-7, with 10 bases fitting TRBD1. The CDR3 has 15 amino acids. V was clipped by 2 bases and J by 5 bases; unmatched bases: 6. Germline CDR1 and CDR2: SGHTA and FQGNSA. CDR3 region: CASSLTPTGGHEQYV. The CDR3 coding sequence is TGTGCCAGCAGCTTAACGCCGACAGGGGGCCACGAGCAGTACGTC.

DNA of the CDR3: TGTGCCAGCAGCTTATACGAGGGGGTGTTTTTT. Amino acids: CASSLYEGVFF. This chain uses TRBV11-2 with TRBJ2-2; D perhaps matches TRBD1 (6 bases). Trimming took off 2 bases at V and 15 bases at J, with 10 bases between the two ends. The germline V gene encodes CDR1 SGHAT and CDR2 FQNNGV. The CDR3 runs to 11 residues.

The chain has TRBV14 and TRBJ1-3; D not certain. V lost 1 base, J lost 0 bases, and 7 bases lay in between. The CDR3 extends over 15 amino acids. CDR1 and CDR2 (germline): SGHDN, FVKESK. CDR3 loop: CASSQGAGSGNTIYF. Here the CDR3 DNA reads TGTGCCAGCAGCCAAGGGGCCGGCTCTGGAAACACCATATATTTT.

J is TRBJ2-1 and V is TRBV7-3; TRBD2 agrees at 7 bases. The CDR3 length is 15 residues. The germline gives CDR1 SGHTA, CDR2 FQGTGA. The trim removed 0 bases at V and 11 bases at J, leaving 10 bases unmatched. The chain's CDR3 is CASSLTDWEGNQQFF. The CDR3 DNA sequence: TGTGCCAGCAGCTTAACGGACTGGGAGGGTAATCAGCAGTTCTTC.

CDR3 nucleotide sequence: TGTGCCATCAGTGACATGACTAGCGGGAGGGCCTATGAGCAGTTCTTC. This translates into CAISDMTSGRAYEQFF. J is TRBJ2-1 and V is TRBV10-3; 14 nucleotides align to TRBD2. The germline CDR1 and CDR2 sequences are ENHRY and SYGVKD. The CDR3 has 16 residues. V shed 3 bases and J 8 bases; nucleotides not matched to a gene: 6.

This clone was seen a few times. V usage is TRBV19 and J usage is TRBJ2-7; weak D call: TRBD1 (5 bases). This CDR3 comprises 14 residues. With 5 bases removed from V and 2 bases from J, the gap between germline ends came to 13 bases. Germline V gene sequence: CDR1 LNHDA, CDR2 SQIVND (reference sequence). In nucleotides, the CDR3 is TGTGCCAGTAGTTGGCAGGGTAAGCCCTACGAGCAGTACTTC. It codes for CASSWQGKPYEQYF.

Remarks on this clone: Germline is not matched at one junction end, which may reflect a read error. This rearrangement joins TRBV6-1 to TRBJ2-3; 12 bases agree with TRBD1. The CDR3 loop spans 11 amino acids. Germline V gene sequence: CDR1 MNHNS, CDR2 SASEGT. CDR3 amino acids: CASSDGTGGHF. Written as DNA, the CDR3 is TGTGCCAGCAGTGACGGGACAGGGGGCCATTTT.

This chain uses TRBV30 with TRBJ2-3, with 11 bases aligning to TRBD2. The CDR3 loop spans 15 amino acids. With 7 bases clipped from V and 6 bases from J, the junction kept 12 bases outside the gene matches. Germline loops: CDR1 GTSNPN, CDR2 SVGIG (reference sequence). Written as DNA, the CDR3 is TGTGCCTCCTCCCCAATAGCGGGAGGGACGGATACGCAGTATTTT. Translated, it gives CASSPIAGGTDTQYF.

The chain combines TRBV7-6 with TRBJ2-5; D not certain. Germline CDR1 reads SGHVS; CDR2 reads FNYEAQ. Trimming left V 5 bases short and J 1 base short, with 8 bases between. This CDR3 is 13 amino acids long. CDR3 in DNA: TGTGCCAGCAGCCACACAATCCAAGAGACCCAGTACTTC. The encoded protein is CASSHTIQETQYF.

The V gene is TRBV4-3, the J gene TRBJ2-1; TRBD2 matches 7 bases. Germline CDR1 LGHNA, CDR2 YSLEER. The V segment lost 4 bases and the J segment 7 bases; nucleotides outside the gene matches: 7. The CDR3 contains 14 residues. CDR3 nucleotides: TGCGCCAGCAGCCTGGGGGAGGGCTGGAATGAGCAGTTCTTC. Its protein product is CASSLGEGWNEQFF.

J is TRBJ2-1 and V is TRBV6-6; D remains unclear. CDR3 length: 14 residues. V shed 7 bases and J shed 0 bases, with 10 bases lying between them. Germline loops: CDR1 MNHNY, CDR2 SVGAGI (reference sequence). This CDR3 reads CASNADISYNEQFF. The CDR3 coding sequence is TGTGCCAGCAATGCAGACATCTCCTACAATGAGCAGTTCTTC.

The rearrangement uses TRBV4-1 and TRBJ2-1; the match to TRBD2 covers 7 bases. V was pared by 4 bases and J by 2 bases, with 5 bases of the junction left unmatched. Per the germline V gene, CDR1 is MGHRA and CDR2 is YSYEKL. The CDR3 is made up of 15 amino acids. The CDR3 bases are TGCGCCAGCAGCCGGGAGGGCTTAACCTACAATGAGCAGTTCTTC. It translates to CASSREGLTYNEQFF.

The V gene is TRBV11-3, the J gene TRBJ2-1; D may be TRBD2 (5 bases). Germline CDR1 is SGHNT and CDR2 is YENEEA. This CDR3 region has 15 residues. The germline V and J ends were trimmed by 5 bases and 4 bases, with 15 bases remaining between them. The CDR3 spells CASSPAGPNYNEQFF. In DNA form, the CDR3 reads TGTGCCAGCAGCCCCGCGGGCCCCAATTACAATGAGCAGTTCTTC.

The chain combines TRBV6-6 with TRBJ2-5; D remains ambiguous. Germline V CDR1 and CDR2: MNHNY, SVGAGI (reference sequence). The V gene lost 4 bases and the J gene lost 4 bases, with 4 bases spanning the gap. The CDR3 is 11 residues long. The CDR3 here is CASSSLETQYF. CDR3 sequence (DNA): TGTGCCAGCAGTTCCCTAGAGACCCAGTACTTC.

V and J are TRBV5-1 and TRBJ2-5; a possible D gene is TRBD2 (5 bases). Per germline, CDR1 SGHRS and CDR2 YFSETQ. This CDR3 region has 15 residues. Trimming pared 4 bases from V and 4 bases from J, leaving 17 bases between. CDR3 bases: TGCGCCAGCAGCCAAGTGTCGGGGTCGCGAGAGACCCAGTACTTC. Its protein is CASSQVSGSRETQYF. Based on the CDR3 plus reference TRBV5-1 and TRBJ2-5, the full variable domain is KAGVTQTPRYLIKTRGQQVTLSCSPISGHRSVSWYQQTPGQGLQFLFEYFSETQRNKGNFPGRFSGRQFSNSRSEMNVSTLELGDSALYLCASSQVSGSRETQYFGPGTRLLVL.

The rearrangement links TRBV7-9 to TRBJ1-1, with D possibly matching TRBD1 (5 bases). Germline V lookup: CDR1 SEHNR, CDR2 FQNEAQ (reference sequence). The CDR3 spans 15 residues. Trimming cost V 2 bases and J 10 bases, with 20 bases left between them. The CDR3 region is CASSLPPSKGKGAFF. CDR3 in DNA: TGTGCCAGCAGCTTACCCCCATCAAAGGGGAAGGGAGCTTTCTTT.